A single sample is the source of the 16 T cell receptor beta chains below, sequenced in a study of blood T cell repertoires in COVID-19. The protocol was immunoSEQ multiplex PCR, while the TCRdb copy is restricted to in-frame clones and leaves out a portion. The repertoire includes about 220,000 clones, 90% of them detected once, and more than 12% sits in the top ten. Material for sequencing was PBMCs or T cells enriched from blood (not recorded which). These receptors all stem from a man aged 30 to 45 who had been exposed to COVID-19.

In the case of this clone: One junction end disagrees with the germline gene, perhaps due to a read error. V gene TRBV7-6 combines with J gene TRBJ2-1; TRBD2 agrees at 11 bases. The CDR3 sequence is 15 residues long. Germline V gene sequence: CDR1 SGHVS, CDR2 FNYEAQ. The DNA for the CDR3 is TGTGCCAGCAGCCTAGCGGGGGGTGCATACAATGAGCAGTTCTTC. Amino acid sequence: CASSLAGGAYNEQFF.

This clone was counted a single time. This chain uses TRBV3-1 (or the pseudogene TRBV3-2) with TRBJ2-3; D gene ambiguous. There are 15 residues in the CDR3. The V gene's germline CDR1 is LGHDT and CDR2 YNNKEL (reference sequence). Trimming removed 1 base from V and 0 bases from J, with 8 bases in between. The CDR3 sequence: CASSQGPKSTDTQYF. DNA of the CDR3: TGTGCCAGCAGCCAAGGTCCAAAAAGCACAGATACGCAGTATTTT.

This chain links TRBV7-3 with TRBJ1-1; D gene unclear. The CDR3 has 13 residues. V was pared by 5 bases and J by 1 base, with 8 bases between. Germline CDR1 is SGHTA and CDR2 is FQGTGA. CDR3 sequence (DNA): TGTGCCAGCAGCCCGGGTTCGAACACTGAAGCTTTCTTT. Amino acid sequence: CASSPGSNTEAFF.

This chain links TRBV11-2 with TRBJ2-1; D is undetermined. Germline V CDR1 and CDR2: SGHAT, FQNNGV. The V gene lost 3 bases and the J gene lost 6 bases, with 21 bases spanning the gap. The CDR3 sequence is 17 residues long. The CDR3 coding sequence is TGTGCCAGCAGCTTTTGCCTCTCCGAAGCTTGGTGCAATGAGCAGTTCTTC. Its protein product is CASSFCLSEAWCNEQFF.

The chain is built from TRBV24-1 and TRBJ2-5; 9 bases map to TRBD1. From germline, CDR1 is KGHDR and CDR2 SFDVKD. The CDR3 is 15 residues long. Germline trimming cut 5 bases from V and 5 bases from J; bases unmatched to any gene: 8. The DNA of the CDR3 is TGTGCCACCAGTGGAGGACAGGGGCGCAGTGAGACCCAGTACTTC. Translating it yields CATSGGQGRSETQYF.

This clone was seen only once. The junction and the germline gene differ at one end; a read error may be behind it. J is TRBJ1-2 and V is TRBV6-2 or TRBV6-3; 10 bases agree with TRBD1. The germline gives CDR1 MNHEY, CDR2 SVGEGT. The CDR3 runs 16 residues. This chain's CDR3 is CASSYSGTGDDYGYTF. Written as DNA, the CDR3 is TGTGCCAGCAGCTACTCTGGGACAGGGGATGACTATGGCTACACCTTC.

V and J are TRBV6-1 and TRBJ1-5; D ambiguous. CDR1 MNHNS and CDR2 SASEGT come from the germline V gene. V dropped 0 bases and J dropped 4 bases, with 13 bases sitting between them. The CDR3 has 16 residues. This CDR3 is CASSEAVGAANQPQHF. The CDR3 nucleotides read TGTGCCAGCAGTGAAGCGGTCGGAGCGGCGAATCAGCCCCAGCATTTT.

CDR3 residues: CASSLVYGEQYF. The CDR3 DNA reads as TGTGCCAGCAGTTTAGTTTACGGCGAGCAGTACTTC. The chain has TRBV28 and TRBJ2-7, with D unresolved. This CDR3 is 12 amino acids long. The germline V gene has CDR1 MDHEN and CDR2 SYDVKM. Trimming removed 2 bases at V and 6 bases at J, with 8 bases between.

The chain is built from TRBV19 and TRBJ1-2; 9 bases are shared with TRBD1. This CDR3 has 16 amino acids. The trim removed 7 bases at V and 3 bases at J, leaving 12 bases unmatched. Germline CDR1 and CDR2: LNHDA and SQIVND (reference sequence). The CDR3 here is CASTKINRGLDYGYTF. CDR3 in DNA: TGTGCCAGTACCAAAATAAACAGGGGGCTCGACTATGGCTACACCTTC.

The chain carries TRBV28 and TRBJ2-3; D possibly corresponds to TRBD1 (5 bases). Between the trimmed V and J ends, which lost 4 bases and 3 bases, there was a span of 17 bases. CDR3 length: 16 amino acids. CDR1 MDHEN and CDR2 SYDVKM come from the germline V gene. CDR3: CASSSRGRVGTDTQYF. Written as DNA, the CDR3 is TGTGCCAGCAGTTCCCGAGGCAGGGTCGGTACAGATACGCAGTATTTT.

As DNA, the CDR3 is TGTGCCAGCAGCTCACAGGGTGGGGTAGGCAATCAGCCCCAGCATTTT. It translates to CASSSQGGVGNQPQHF. The V gene is TRBV7-9, the J gene TRBJ1-5; D is possibly TRBD1 (6 bases). This CDR3 has 16 amino acids. Germline CDR1 and CDR2: SEHNR and FQNEAQ (reference sequence). V shed 4 bases and J shed 2 bases, with 15 bases lying between them. Full variable domain (remainder filled in from reference TRBV7-9 and TRBJ1-5): DTGVSQNPRHKITKRGQNVTFRCDPISEHNRLYWYRQTLGQGPEFLTYFQNEAQLEKSRLLSDRFSAERPKGSFSTLEIQRTEQGDSAMYLCASSSQGGVGNQPQHFGDGTRLSIL.

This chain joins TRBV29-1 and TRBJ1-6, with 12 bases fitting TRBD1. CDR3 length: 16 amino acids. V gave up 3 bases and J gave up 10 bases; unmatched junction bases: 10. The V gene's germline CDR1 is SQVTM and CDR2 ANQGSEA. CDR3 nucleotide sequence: TGCAGCGTTGACCCCAGGGACAGGGGGCCGAACTCACCCCTCCACTTT. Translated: CSVDPRDRGPNSPLHF.

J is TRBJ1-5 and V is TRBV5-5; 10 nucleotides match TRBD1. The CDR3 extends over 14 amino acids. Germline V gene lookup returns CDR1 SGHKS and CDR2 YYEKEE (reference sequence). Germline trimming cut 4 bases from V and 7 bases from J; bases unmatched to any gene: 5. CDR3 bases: TGTGCCAGCAGCGACGGGACAGGGGAACAGCCCCAGCATTTT. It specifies CASSDGTGEQPQHF.

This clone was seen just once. CDR3 nucleotides: TGTGCCAGCAGCGTAGTTGACGAGGGAGGTGGAAACACCATATATTTT. It codes for CASSVVDEGGGNTIYF. The chain uses TRBV9 and TRBJ1-3; D uncertain. The CDR3 has 16 residues. Germline CDR1 and CDR2: SGDLS and YYNGEE. The V gene lost 0 bases and the J gene lost 3 bases, with 13 bases spanning the gap. The full variable domain, with the rest looked up from reference TRBV9 and TRBJ1-3, is DSGVTQTPKHLITATGQRVTLRCSPRSGDLSVYWYQQSLDQGLQFLIQYYNGEERAKGNILERFSAQQFPDLHSELNLSSLELGDSALYFCASSVVDEGGGNTIYFGEGSWLTVV.

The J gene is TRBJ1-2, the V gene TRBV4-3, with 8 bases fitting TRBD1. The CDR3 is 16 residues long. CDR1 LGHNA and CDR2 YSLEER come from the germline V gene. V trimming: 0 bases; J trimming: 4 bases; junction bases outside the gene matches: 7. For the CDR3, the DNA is TGCGCCAGCAGCCAAGATCTTGGGCAGGGGGCCTATGGCTACACCTTC. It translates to CASSQDLGQGAYGYTF.

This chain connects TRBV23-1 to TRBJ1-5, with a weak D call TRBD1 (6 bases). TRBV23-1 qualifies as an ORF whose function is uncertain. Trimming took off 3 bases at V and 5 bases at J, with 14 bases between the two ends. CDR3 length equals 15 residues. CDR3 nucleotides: TGCGCCAGCAGTCATATAGGGGACACTTATCAGCCCCAGCATTTT. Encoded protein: CASSHIGDTYQPQHF.